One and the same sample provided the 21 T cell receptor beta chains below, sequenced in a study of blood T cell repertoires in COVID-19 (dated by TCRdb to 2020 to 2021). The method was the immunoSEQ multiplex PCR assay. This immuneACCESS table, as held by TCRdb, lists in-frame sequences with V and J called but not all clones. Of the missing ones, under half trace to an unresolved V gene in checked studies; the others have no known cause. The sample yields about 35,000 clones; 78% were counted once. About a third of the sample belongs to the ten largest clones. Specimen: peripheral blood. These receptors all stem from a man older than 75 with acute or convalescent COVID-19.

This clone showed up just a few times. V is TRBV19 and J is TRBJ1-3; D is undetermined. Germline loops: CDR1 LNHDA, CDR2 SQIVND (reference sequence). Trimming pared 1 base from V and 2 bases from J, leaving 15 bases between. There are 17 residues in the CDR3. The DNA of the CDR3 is TGTGCCAGTAGTATAGCCGTTGAAGCAGGCCCTGGAAACACCATATATTTT. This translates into CASSIAVEAGPGNTIYF.

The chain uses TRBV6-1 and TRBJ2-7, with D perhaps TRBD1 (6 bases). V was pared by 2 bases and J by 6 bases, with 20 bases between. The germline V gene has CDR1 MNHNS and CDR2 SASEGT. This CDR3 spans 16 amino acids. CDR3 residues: CASSERFGTTRIEQYF. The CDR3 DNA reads TGTGCCAGCAGTGAAAGGTTCGGGACAACTAGAATCGAGCAGTACTTC.

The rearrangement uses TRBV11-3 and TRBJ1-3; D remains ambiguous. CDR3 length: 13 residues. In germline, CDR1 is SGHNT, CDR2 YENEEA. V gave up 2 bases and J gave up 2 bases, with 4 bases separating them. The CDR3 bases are TGTGCCAGCAGCTTACAAACTGGAAACACCATATATTTT. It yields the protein CASSLQTGNTIYF.

The CDR3 DNA is TGTGCCAGCCGTCAGGGGGTGGGCTATGGCTACACCTTC. It yields the protein CASRQGVGYGYTF. The V gene is TRBV6-4, the J gene TRBJ1-2, with TRBD1 matching over 7 bases. CDR3 length: 13 residues. Trimming cost V 8 bases and J 4 bases; bases outside gene matches: 7. Germline assignment: CDR1 MRHNA and CDR2 SNTAGT.

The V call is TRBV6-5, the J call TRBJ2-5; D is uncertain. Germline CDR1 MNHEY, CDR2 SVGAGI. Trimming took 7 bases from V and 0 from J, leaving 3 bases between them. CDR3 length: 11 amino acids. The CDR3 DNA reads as TGTGCCAGCACTAACCAAGAGACCCAGTACTTC. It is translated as CASTNQETQYF.

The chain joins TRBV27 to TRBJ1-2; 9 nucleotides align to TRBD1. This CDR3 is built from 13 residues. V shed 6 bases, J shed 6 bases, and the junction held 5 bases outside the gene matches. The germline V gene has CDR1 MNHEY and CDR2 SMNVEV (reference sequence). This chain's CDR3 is CASRTGGVNGYTF. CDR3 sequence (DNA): TGTGCCAGCAGAACAGGGGGCGTAAATGGCTACACCTTC.

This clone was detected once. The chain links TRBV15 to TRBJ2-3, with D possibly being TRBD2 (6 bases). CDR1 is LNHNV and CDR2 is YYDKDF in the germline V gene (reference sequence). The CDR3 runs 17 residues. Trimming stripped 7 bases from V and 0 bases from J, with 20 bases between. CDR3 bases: TGTGCCACCAATCAACTAGCAGTTCCCTTTAGCACAGATACGCAGTATTTT. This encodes CATNQLAVPFSTDTQYF.

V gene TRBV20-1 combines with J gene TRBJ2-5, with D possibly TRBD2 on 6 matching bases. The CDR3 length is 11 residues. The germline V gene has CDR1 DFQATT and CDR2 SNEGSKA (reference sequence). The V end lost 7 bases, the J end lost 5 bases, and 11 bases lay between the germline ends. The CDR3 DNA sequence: TGCAGTGGGGGGGTTTGGGAGACCCAGTACTTC. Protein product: CSGGVWETQYF.

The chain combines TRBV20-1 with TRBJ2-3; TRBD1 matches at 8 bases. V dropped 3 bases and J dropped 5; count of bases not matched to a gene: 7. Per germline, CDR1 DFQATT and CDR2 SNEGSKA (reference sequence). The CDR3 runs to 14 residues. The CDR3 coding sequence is TGCAGTGCTAGTGCTGGACAGGGTCGAGATACGCAGTATTTT. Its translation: CSASAGQGRDTQYF.

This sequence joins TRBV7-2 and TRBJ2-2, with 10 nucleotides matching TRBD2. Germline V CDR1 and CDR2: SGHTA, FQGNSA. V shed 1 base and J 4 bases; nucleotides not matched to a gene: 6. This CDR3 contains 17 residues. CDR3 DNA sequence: TGTGCCAGCAGCTTAGAGAGCGGGGGGGCGGGCACCGGGGAGCTGTTTTTT. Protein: CASSLESGGAGTGELFF.

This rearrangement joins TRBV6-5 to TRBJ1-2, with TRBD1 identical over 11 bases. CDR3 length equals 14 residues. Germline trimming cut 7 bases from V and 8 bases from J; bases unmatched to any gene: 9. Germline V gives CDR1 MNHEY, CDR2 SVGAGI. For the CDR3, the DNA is TGTGCCAGCATAGGGACAGGGGGATCCGGGGGCTACACCTTC. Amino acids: CASIGTGGSGGYTF.

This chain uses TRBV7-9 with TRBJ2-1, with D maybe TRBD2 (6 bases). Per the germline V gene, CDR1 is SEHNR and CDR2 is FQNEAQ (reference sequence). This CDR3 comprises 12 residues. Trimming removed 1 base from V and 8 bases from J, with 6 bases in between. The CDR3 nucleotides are TGTGCCAGCAGCTTAGGGGGGGATGAGCAGTTCTTC. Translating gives CASSLGGDEQFF.

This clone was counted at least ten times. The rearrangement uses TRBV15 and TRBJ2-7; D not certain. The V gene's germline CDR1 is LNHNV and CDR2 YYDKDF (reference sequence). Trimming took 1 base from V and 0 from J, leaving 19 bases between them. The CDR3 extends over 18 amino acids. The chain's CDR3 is CATSRVASQPAGSYEQYF. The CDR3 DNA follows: TGTGCCACCAGCAGAGTGGCGTCACAGCCCGCCGGCTCCTACGAGCAGTACTTC.

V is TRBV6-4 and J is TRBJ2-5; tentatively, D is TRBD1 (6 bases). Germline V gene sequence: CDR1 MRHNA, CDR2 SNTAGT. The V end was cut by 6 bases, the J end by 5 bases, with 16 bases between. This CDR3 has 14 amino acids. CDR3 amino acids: CASRGPSGDETQYF. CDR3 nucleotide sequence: TGTGCCAGCAGGGGGCCTTCAGGGGATGAGACCCAGTACTTC.

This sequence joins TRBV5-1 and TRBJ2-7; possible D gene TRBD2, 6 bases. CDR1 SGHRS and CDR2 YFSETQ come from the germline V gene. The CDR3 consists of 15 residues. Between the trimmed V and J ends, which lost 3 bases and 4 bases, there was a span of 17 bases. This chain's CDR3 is CASSSRDFRPYEQYF. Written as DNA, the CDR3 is TGCGCCAGCAGCTCCCGGGACTTCCGTCCTTACGAGCAGTACTTC.

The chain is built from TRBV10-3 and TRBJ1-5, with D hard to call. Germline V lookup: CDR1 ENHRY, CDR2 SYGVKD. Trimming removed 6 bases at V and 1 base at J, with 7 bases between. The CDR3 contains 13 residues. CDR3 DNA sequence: TGTGCCATCAGACCCGAGAGCAATCAGCCCCAGCATTTT. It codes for CAIRPESNQPQHF.

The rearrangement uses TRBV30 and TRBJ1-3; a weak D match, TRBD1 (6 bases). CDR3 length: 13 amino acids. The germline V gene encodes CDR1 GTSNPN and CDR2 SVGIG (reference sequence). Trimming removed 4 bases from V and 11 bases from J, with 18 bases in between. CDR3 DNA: TGTGCCTGGACCAGGGGCACTCCCTCCCCCATATATTTT. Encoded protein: CAWTRGTPSPIYF. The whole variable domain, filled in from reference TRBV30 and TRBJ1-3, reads SQTIHQWPATLVQPVGSPLSLECTVEGTSNPNLYWYRQAAGRGLQLLFYSVGIGQISSEVPQNLSASRPQDRQFILSSKKLLLSDSGFYLCAWTRGTPSPIYFGEGSWLTVV.

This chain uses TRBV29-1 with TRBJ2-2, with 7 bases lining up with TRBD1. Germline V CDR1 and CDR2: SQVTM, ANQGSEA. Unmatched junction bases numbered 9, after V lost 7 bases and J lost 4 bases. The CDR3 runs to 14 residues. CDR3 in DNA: TGCAGCGCAGAGGGGGCTGGGGCCACCGGGGAGCTGTTTTTT. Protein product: CSAEGAGATGELFF.

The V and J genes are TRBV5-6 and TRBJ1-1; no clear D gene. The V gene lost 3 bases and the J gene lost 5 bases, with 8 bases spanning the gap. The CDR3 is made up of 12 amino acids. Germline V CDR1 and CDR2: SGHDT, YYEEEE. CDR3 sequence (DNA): TGTGCCAGCAGCTCGGGGAGGACTGAAGCTTTCTTT. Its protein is CASSSGRTEAFF.

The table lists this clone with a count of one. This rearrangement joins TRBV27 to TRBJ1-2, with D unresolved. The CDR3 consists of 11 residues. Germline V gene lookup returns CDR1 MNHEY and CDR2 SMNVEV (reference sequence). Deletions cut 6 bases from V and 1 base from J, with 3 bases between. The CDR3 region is CASSGNYGYTF. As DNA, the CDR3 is TGTGCCAGCAGCGGTAACTATGGCTACACCTTC.

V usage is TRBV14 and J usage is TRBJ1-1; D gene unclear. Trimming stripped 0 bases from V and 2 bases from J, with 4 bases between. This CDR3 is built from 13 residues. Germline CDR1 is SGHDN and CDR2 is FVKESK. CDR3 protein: CASSQDLNTEAFF. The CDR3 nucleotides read TGTGCCAGCAGCCAAGATCTCAACACTGAAGCTTTCTTT.